This TCR beta chain is from a study of shared clonotypes between healthy human individuals. Repertoires were generated with immunoSEQ multiplex PCR, while TCRdb's copy carries only in-frame clones and drops some. In the table there are roughly 1 million clones, 75% to 85% of which are singletons. This CDR3 region has 12 residues. V was cut by 4 bases and J by 6 bases, with 10 bases left in between. Germline V gene data show CDR1 as WNHNN and CDR2 as SYGVQD (reference sequence). The sample consisted of memory CD4+ T cells from PBMCs. The sample's subset: CD45RA-negative fraction. The rearrangement links TRBV10-1 to TRBJ2-7, with D perhaps matching TRBD1 (5 bases). The TCR was taken from a man between 18 and 35 years old in good health. Some clones in this sample may be carry-over from other donors' samples. CDR3 region: CASSARGLEQYF. In nucleotides, the CDR3 is TGCGCCAGCAGTGCAAGGGGTCTCGAGCAGTACTTC.